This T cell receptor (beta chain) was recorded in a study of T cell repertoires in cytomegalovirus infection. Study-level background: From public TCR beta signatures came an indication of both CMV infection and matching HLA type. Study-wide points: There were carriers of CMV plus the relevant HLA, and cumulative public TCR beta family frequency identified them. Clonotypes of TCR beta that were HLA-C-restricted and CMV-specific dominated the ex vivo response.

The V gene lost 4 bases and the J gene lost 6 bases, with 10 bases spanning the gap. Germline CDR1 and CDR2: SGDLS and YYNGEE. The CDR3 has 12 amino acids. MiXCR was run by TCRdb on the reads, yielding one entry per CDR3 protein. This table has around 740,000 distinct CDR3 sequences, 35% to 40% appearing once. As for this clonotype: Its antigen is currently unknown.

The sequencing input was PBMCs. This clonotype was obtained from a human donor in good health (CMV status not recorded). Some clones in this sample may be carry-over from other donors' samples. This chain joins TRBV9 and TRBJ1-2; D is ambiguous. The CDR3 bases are TGTGCCAGCAGCAAAGGTGGCCATGGCTACACCTTC. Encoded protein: CASSKGGHGYTF.